This T cell receptor beta chain was sequenced for a study of regulatory T cells in long-lasting Graves disease. Note on this clonotype: Antigen: not known.

CDR1 and CDR2 from the germline V gene are DFQATT and SNEGSKA (reference sequence). Germline trimming cut 6 bases from V and 7 bases from J; bases unmatched to any gene: 18. The CDR3 totals 17 residues. The sample's time point: newly diagnosed GD, antithyroid drugs for less than 3 months. Preparation of the TCR library used RNA extracted from PBMCs. An endocrinology department located in Xi'an, China, was where the patients came from. Study-wide points: Persistent Graves' cases showed lower TCR diversity than newly diagnosed cases. Persistent patients shared 2,741 public clonotypes among themselves. Newly diagnosed patients shared fewer, at roughly 970.

According to the study, TCR beta libraries were built with iRepertoire HTBI primers and CDR3-region Arm-PCR. TCRdb re-called the multiplex PCR reads with MiXCR, one entry per CDR3 protein. Of hundreds of thousands of distinct CDR3 sequences detected, roughly 15% appear once; the ten largest clones hold around 18%. The data were also submitted as part of a second study, on T cells in Graves' hyperthyroidism and ophthalmopathy. That source adds: These patients, aged 18 to 65, had recently diagnosed hyperthyroidism lasting under 2 months.

Sequenced material: peripheral blood mononuclear cells (PBMCs), taken at new diagnosis, from a patient treated with antithyroid drugs. The genes are TRBV20-1 and TRBJ2-3; 11 positions agree with TRBD2. The sequence was obtained from a woman aged 25 to 39 with Graves disease. CDR3 DNA: TGCAGTGCCCGAGCCCCCCTGGGACTAGCGGCAGGGTATACGCAGTATTTT. Encoded protein: CSARAPLGLAAGYTQYF.